The 24 T cell receptor beta chains below come from one sample, sequenced in a study of T cells in women clearing cervical HPV infection. Libraries were prepared by immunoSEQ multiplex PCR; TCRdb keeps only in-frame clonotypes and omits some of them. This sample lists around 31,000 clones; its ten largest clones have around 19%. Sequencing was done on a sample of blood buffy coat. These receptors came from a woman between 18 and 70 years old with a cervical HPV16 infection that either progressed to CIN3+ or cleared (not recorded which).

Regarding this clone: The read finishes 3 residues shy of the CDR3 end, and the germline J gene is used to complete it. The genes are TRBV6-1 and TRBJ2-3; no definite D call. Per the germline V gene, CDR1 is MNHNS and CDR2 is SASEGT. The CDR3 is 15 residues long. This CDR3 is CASSEQGPSNQPQYF. The covered CDR3 bases are TGTGCCAGCAGTGAACAAGGGCCCAGCAATCAGCCG.

Concerning this clone: The CDR3 goes on 3 residues after the read ends, and that part is filled in from the germline J gene. This sequence joins TRBV29-1 and TRBJ1-6; D might be TRBD1 (5 bases). The CDR3 loop spans 14 amino acids. Germline CDR1 and CDR2: SQVTM and ANQGSEA. Trimming cost V 6 bases and J 7 bases, with 16 bases left between them. The CDR3 reads CSVGGDRSNSPLHF. CDR3 bases read: TGCAGCGTCGGGGGAGACAGATCGAATTCACCC. The variable domain in full, completed from reference TRBV29-1 and TRBJ1-6, reads SAVISQKPSRDICQRGTSLTIQCQVDSQVTMMFWYRQQPGQSLTLIATANQGSEATYESGFVIDKFPISRPNLTFSTLTVSNMSPEDSSIYLCSVGGDRSNSPLHFGNGTRLTVT.

As concerns this clone: The DNA ends 3 residues before the CDR3 does, and the rest of the CDR3 is filled in from the germline J gene. The rearrangement links TRBV7-1 to TRBJ2-1; 14 bases map to TRBD2. TRBV7-1 carries the ORF label, with uncertain function. CDR3 size: 20 residues. Trimming took 3 bases from V and 2 from J; bases not matched to a gene: 12. CDR3 bases read: TGTGCCAGCAGCTCGTCGACTAGCGGGAGGGCCCGAATAGCCTACAATGAG. It translates to CASSSSTSGRARIAYNE. In full, the CDR3 is CASSSSTSGRARIAYNEQFF.

A remark on this clone: The read finishes 3 residues shy of the CDR3 end, and the germline J gene is used to complete it. The rearrangement uses TRBV2 and TRBJ1-6; D is undetermined. Germline V lookup: CDR1 SNHLY, CDR2 FYNNEI. V was pared by 8 bases and J by 10 bases, with 18 bases between. The CDR3 is 14 residues long. The chain's CDR3 is CASAATEMLSPLHF. CDR3 DNA, as far as it was read: TGTGCCAGCGCTGCTACAGAGATGTTGTCACCC.

Details on this clone: The read ends 3 residues shy of where the CDR3 ends; the end is completed using the germline J gene. The chain combines TRBV4-2 with TRBJ2-2, with D tentatively TRBD2 (5 bases). V lost 4 bases and J lost 7, with 22 bases in between. Germline loops: CDR1 LGHNA, CDR2 YNFKEQ. This CDR3 spans 17 amino acids. Incomplete CDR3 DNA: TGTGCCAGCAGCCCGTTACAAGGACTCAGAAATTACGGGGAG. Its protein product is CASSPLQGLRNYGE. The entire CDR3 reads CASSPLQGLRNYGELFF.

CDR3 DNA (partial): TGTGCCAGCAGTAAAACTAGCGGGAGGGCCAATGAG. The encoded protein is CASSKTSGRANE. The CDR3 reads in full as CASSKTSGRANEQFF. This chain links TRBV7-8 with TRBJ2-1, with 13 bases aligning to TRBD2. The CDR3 end is not reached by the read, which stops 3 residues before it; the germline J gene fills it in. With 6 bases clipped from V and 6 bases from J, the junction kept 5 bases outside the gene matches. The CDR3 runs 15 residues. Looked up from germline, CDR1 is SGHVS and CDR2 is FQNEAQ.

The sequenced CDR3 bases are TGTGCCAGCAGTGAATCGCGGGGTAGGGGCAATCAGCCC. The encoded protein is CASSESRGRGNQP. The complete CDR3 protein is CASSESRGRGNQPQHF. J is TRBJ1-5 and V is TRBV6-1; the D is unclear. The sequenced fragment ends 3 residues before the CDR3 boundary, so the rest is inferred from the germline J gene. Germline lookup yields CDR1 MNHNS and CDR2 SASEGT. The CDR3 has 16 amino acids. V gave up 2 bases and J gave up 2 bases, with 13 bases separating them.

To note about this clone: The CDR3 extends 3 residues past the end of the read, so its final part is completed from the germline J gene. V is TRBV7-3 and J is TRBJ1-1, with a tentative D call TRBD1 (6 bases). Germline V gene lookup returns CDR1 SGHTA and CDR2 FQGTGA. This CDR3 spans 15 amino acids. CDR3 residues: CASSLGGGSEETAFF. The covered CDR3 bases are TGTGCCAGCAGCTTAGGGGGCGGGTCCGAAGAGACA.

On this clone: The CDR3 end falls 3 residues outside the read, so it is completed with the germline J gene. The same CDR3 is also encoded by other DNA sequences in this sample. The V gene is TRBV7-8, the J gene TRBJ1-3; D perhaps matches TRBD1 (5 bases). Germline CDR1 SGHVS, CDR2 FQNEAQ. With 5 bases removed from V and 3 bases from J, the gap between germline ends came to 17 bases. The CDR3 totals 16 residues. This chain's CDR3 is CASSPGTFYVGNTIYF. The CDR3 DNA, read in part, is TGTGCCAGCAGCCCCGGGACTTTTTACGTTGGAAACACC.

Remarks on this clone: The DNA ends 3 residues before the CDR3 does, and the rest of the CDR3 is filled in from the germline J gene. The chain joins TRBV7-9 to TRBJ2-1; D remains unclear. Germline V gene data show CDR1 as SEHNR and CDR2 as FQNEAQ (reference sequence). The length of the CDR3 is 14 residues. The V end lost 2 bases, the J end lost 3 bases, and 8 bases lay between the germline ends. CDR3 bases read: TGTGCCAGCAGCTTAAGCGTAAGCTACAATGAG. Translation: CASSLSVSYNE. The CDR3, in full, reads CASSLSVSYNEQFF.

In regard to this clone: The CDR3 end falls 3 residues outside the read, so it is completed with the germline J gene. The chain uses TRBV30 and TRBJ2-2; possibly TRBD1 for D (5 bases). This CDR3 has 14 residues. Germline CDR1 is GTSNPN and CDR2 is SVGIG (reference sequence). The CDR3: CAWGRAVHNSPLFF. Incomplete CDR3 DNA: TGTGCCTGGGGCAGGGCGGTCCATAATTCACCG.

Worth noting for this clone: The read ends 3 residues before the CDR3 terminus; that terminus is restored from the germline J gene. The rearrangement links TRBV18 to TRBJ2-5, with D possibly being TRBD1 (6 bases). This CDR3 is 14 amino acids long. Germline V gene data show CDR1 as KGHSH and CDR2 as LQKENI. Trimming left V 3 bases short and J 0 bases short, with 8 bases between. The part of the CDR3 DNA that was read is TGTGCCAGCTCACCGGACAGAAACCAAGAGACC. Encoded protein: CASSPDRNQET. The whole CDR3 sequence reads CASSPDRNQETQYF.

As concerns this clone: Coverage ceases 3 residues before the CDR3 finishes, and the germline J gene fills in the end. The chain couples TRBV20-1 to TRBJ2-7; the D gene is possibly TRBD1 (6 bases). The CDR3 is 14 residues long. The V end was cut by 2 bases, the J end by 3 bases, with 14 bases between. The V gene's germline CDR1 is DFQATT and CDR2 SNEGSKA (reference sequence). The DNA read from the CDR3 is TGCAGTGCTAGAAGCTACAGGGAAAACTACGAG. As protein: CSARSYRENYE. The whole CDR3 region reads CSARSYRENYEQYF.

For this clone: The CDR3 is cut off 3 residues early in the read; its end comes from the germline J gene. The genes are TRBV18 and TRBJ2-3; possible D gene TRBD2, 6 bases. The CDR3 runs to 16 residues. Between the trimmed V and J ends, which lost 2 bases and 2 bases, there was a span of 14 bases. CDR1 is KGHSH and CDR2 is LQKENI in the germline V gene. The CDR3 here is CASSPRPSANTDTQYF. CDR3 DNA, as far as it was read: TGTGCCAGCTCACCAAGACCTAGCGCAAACACAGATACG. The full variable domain, completed using reference TRBV18 and TRBJ2-3, is NAGVMQNPRHLVRRRGQEARLRCSPMKGHSHVYWYRQLPEEGLKFMVYLQKENIIDESGMPKERFSAEFPKEGPSILRIQQVVRGDSAAYFCASSPRPSANTDTQYFGPGTRLTVL.

On this clone itself: The read falls 3 residues short of the CDR3 end, and the missing part is taken from the germline J gene. The V gene is TRBV20-1, the J gene TRBJ2-3, with D uncertain. Germline CDR1 is DFQATT and CDR2 is SNEGSKA (reference sequence). The length of the CDR3 is 11 residues. The part of the CDR3 DNA that was read is TGCAGTGCAACCAAGATAGAGACG. Amino acids: CSATKIET. The CDR3 in full is CSATKIETQYF.

A note on this clone: The read ends 3 residues early relative to the CDR3; the germline J gene fills the gap. This chain links TRBV7-2 with TRBJ1-4; perhaps TRBD1 as D (6 bases). CDR1 is SGHTA and CDR2 is FQGNSA in the germline V gene. The CDR3 contains 15 residues. The CDR3: CASSLAAGAQSPLFF. The CDR3 DNA, read in part, is TGTGCCAGCAGCTTAGCGGCAGGGGCTCAATCACCA. The complete variable domain, with remaining parts taken from reference TRBV7-2 and TRBJ1-4, reads GAGVSQSPSNKVTEKGKDVELRCDPISGHTALYWYRQSLGQGLEFLIYFQGNSAPDKSGLPSDRFSAERTGGSVSTLTIQRTQQEDSAVYLCASSLAAGAQSPLFFGSGTQLSVL.

As to this clone: The read ends 3 residues shy of where the CDR3 ends; the end is completed using the germline J gene. This chain connects TRBV5-1 to TRBJ2-3; D may be TRBD2 (5 bases). The CDR3 sequence is 14 residues long. Trimming pared 2 bases from V and 0 bases from J, leaving 7 bases between. The germline gives CDR1 SGHRS, CDR2 YFSETQ. CDR3 DNA (partial): TGCGCCAGCAGCTTAAGCGGTAGCACAGATACG. It is translated as CASSLSGSTDT. The complete CDR3 reads CASSLSGSTDTQYF.

A note on this clone: The read terminates 3 residues ahead of where the CDR3 ends, so the germline J gene completes it. V and J are TRBV14 and TRBJ1-6; a possible D gene is TRBD1 (5 bases). Germline V gene data show CDR1 as SGHDN and CDR2 as FVKESK. This CDR3 region has 16 residues. V was shortened by 4 bases and J by 9 bases, with 19 bases between the two germline ends. CDR3 region: CASSPRGRGPFSPLHF. The CDR3 bases that were read are TGTGCCAGCAGCCCCCGGGGGAGGGGTCCCTTTTCACCC.

Concerning this clone: The CDR3 goes on 3 residues after the read ends, and that part is filled in from the germline J gene. The chain joins TRBV5-6 to TRBJ1-1, with unresolved D. The CDR3 consists of 12 residues. Germline CDR1 SGHDT, CDR2 YYEEEE. V dropped 4 bases and J dropped 0 bases, with 4 bases sitting between them. CDR3 sequence: CASSQMNTEAFF. The DNA read from the CDR3 is TGTGCCAGCAGCCAAATGAACACTGAA. The full variable domain, its missing parts supplied by reference TRBV5-6 and TRBJ1-1, is DAGVTQSPTHLIKTRGQQVTLRCSPKSGHDTVSWYQQALGQGPQFIFQYYEEEERQRGNFPDRFSGHQFPNYSSELNVNALLLGDSALYLCASSQMNTEAFFGQGTRLTVV.

Concerning this clone itself: The CDR3 extends 3 residues past the end of the read, so its final part is completed from the germline J gene. The chain couples TRBV7-2 to TRBJ1-1; TRBD1 agrees at 8 bases. The CDR3 has 13 residues. Per the germline V gene, CDR1 is SGHTA and CDR2 is FQGNSA. The DNA read from the CDR3 is TGTGCCAGCAACAACAGGGGGGGGGAGACA. This encodes CASNNRGGET. The entire CDR3 reads CASNNRGGETAFF.

A note on this clone: The read ends 3 residues before the CDR3 terminus; that terminus is restored from the germline J gene. This chain connects TRBV5-1 to TRBJ2-3; 7 positions match TRBD1. The trim removed 3 bases at V and 5 bases at J, leaving 6 bases unmatched. CDR3 length: 14 residues. CDR1 is SGHRS and CDR2 is YFSETQ in the germline V gene. This CDR3 is CASSSTGSEDTQYF. The sequenced CDR3 bases are TGCGCCAGCAGCTCGACAGGGTCGGAAGATACG.

Note on this clone: Read coverage stops 3 residues before the CDR3 terminus; the germline J gene supplies the remainder. This chain uses TRBV20-1 with TRBJ2-5, with 9 bases lining up with TRBD2. Trimming took 2 bases from V and 5 from J; bases not matched to a gene: 12. The CDR3 sequence is 16 residues long. The germline CDR1 and CDR2 sequences are DFQATT and SNEGSKA (reference sequence). This CDR3 reads CSARSRWRGGGETQYF. The DNA read from the CDR3 is TGCAGTGCTAGATCTCGCTGGCGGGGGGGCGGGGAGACC.

To note about this clone: The read is 3 residues too short to cover the CDR3 end, so that end is filled in from the germline J gene. The chain uses TRBV7-2 and TRBJ2-7; D is undetermined. The CDR3 is made up of 13 amino acids. Trimming took 5 bases from V and 2 from J, leaving 10 bases between them. In germline, CDR1 is SGHTA, CDR2 FQGNSA. This CDR3 is CASSETQAYEQYF. The sequenced part of the CDR3 DNA is TGTGCCAGCAGCGAAACCCAGGCCTACGAG. The full variable domain, completed using reference TRBV7-2 and TRBJ2-7, is GAGVSQSPSNKVTEKGKDVELRCDPISGHTALYWYRQSLGQGLEFLIYFQGNSAPDKSGLPSDRFSAERTGGSVSTLTIQRTQQEDSAVYLCASSETQAYEQYFGPGTRLTVT.

A remark on this clone: A read error may produce the germline difference seen at one junction end. The CDR3 DNA, read in part, is TGCAGTGCTCGAGAGCCATCCGGGGGTATCTACGAG. Its translation: CSAREPSGGIYE. The whole CDR3 protein reads CSAREPSGGIYEQYF. The V call is TRBV20-1, the J call TRBJ2-7, with a tentative D call TRBD2 (6 bases). The read stops 3 residues short of the end of the CDR3; the missing end is completed from the germline J gene. This CDR3 has 15 amino acids. Germline CDR1 and CDR2: DFQATT and SNEGSKA (reference sequence).